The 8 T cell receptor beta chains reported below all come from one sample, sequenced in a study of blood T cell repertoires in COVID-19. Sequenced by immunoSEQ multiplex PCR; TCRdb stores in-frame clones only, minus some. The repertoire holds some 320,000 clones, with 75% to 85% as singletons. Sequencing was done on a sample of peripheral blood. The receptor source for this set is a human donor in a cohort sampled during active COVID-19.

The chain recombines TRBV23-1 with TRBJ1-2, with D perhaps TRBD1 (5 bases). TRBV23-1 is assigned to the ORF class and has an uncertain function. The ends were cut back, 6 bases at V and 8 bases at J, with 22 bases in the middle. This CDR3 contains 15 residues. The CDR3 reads CASRGPIDRMRGYTF. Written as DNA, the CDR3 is TGCGCCAGCAGAGGCCCCATAGACAGAATGAGGGGCTACACCTTC.

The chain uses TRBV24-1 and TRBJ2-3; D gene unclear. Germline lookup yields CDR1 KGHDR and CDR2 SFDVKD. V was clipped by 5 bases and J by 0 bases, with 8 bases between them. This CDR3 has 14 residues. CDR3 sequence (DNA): TGTGCCACCAGTGTCGGTACTAGCACAGATACGCAGTATTTT. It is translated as CATSVGTSTDTQYF.

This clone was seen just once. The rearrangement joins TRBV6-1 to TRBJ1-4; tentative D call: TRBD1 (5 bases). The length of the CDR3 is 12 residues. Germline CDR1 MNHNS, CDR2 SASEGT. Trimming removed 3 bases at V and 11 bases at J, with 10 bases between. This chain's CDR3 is CASSDRGAKLFF. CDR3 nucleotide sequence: TGTGCCAGCAGTGATAGGGGTGCCAAACTGTTTTTT.

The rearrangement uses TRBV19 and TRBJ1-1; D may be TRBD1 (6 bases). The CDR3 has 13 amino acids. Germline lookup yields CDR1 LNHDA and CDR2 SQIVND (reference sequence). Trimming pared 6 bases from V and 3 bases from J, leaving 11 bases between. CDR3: CASRRQGYTEAFF. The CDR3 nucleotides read TGTGCCAGTAGGCGGCAGGGGTACACTGAAGCTTTCTTT.

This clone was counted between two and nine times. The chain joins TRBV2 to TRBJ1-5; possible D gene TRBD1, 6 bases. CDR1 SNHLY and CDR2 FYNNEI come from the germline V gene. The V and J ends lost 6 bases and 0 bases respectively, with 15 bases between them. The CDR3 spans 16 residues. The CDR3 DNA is TGTGCCAGCAGCTACCAGGGGACCCTTAGCAATCAGCCCCAGCATTTT. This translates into CASSYQGTLSNQPQHF.

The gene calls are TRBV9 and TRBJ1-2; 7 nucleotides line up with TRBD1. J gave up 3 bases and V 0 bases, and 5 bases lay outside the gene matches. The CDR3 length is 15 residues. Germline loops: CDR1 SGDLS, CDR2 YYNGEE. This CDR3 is CASSVDQGVDYGYTF. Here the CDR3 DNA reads TGTGCCAGCAGCGTAGACCAGGGGGTGGACTATGGCTACACCTTC.

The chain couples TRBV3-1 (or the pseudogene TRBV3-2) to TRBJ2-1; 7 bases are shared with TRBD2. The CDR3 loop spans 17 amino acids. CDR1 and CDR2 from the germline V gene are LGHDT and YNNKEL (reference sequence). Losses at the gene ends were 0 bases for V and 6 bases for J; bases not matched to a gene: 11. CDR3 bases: TGTGCCAGCAGCCAAGACCCCCCCCTAGCGGAAGCCAATGAGCAGTTCTTC. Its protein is CASSQDPPLAEANEQFF.

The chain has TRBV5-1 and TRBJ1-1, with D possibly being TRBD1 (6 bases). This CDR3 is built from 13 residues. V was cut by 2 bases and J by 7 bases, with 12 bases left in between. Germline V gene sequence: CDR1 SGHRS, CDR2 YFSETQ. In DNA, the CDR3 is TGCGCCAGCAGCTTCCTCAGGGGCCGTGAAGCTTTCTTT. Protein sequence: CASSFLRGREAFF. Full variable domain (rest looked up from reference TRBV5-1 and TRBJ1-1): KAGVTQTPRYLIKTRGQQVTLSCSPISGHRSVSWYQQTPGQGLQFLFEYFSETQRNKGNFPGRFSGRQFSNSRSEMNVSTLELGDSALYLCASSFLRGREAFFGQGTRLTVV.